Below, 20 T cell receptor beta chains from the same sample are listed, as sequenced in a study of T cell responses to AZD1222 COVID-19 vaccine. The assay was immunoSEQ multiplex PCR, and TCRdb's table has in-frame clones only and misses some. This sample carries 240,000 or so clones, 90% to 95% of them seen once, and the ten largest clones take 0.55%. This specimen was peripheral blood, taken on day 0 of AZD1222 vaccination. These receptor sequences come from an adult in good health.

The rearrangement uses TRBV10-2 and TRBJ2-4; possibly TRBD2 for D (5 bases). CDR3 length: 14 residues. Trimming left V 6 bases short and J 0 bases short, with 9 bases between. Germline values: CDR1 WSHSY, CDR2 SAAADI. The chain's CDR3 is CASREVLAKNIQYF. The CDR3 DNA follows: TGCGCCAGCAGGGAGGTACTAGCCAAAAACATTCAGTACTTC.

The DNA of the CDR3 is TGTGCCAGCAGCGGGAGGAAAATACTCTCTGGAAACACCATATATTTT. Protein sequence: CASSGRKILSGNTIYF. The chain recombines TRBV28 with TRBJ1-3; D uncertain. The germline V and J ends were trimmed by 6 bases and 0 bases, with 15 bases remaining between them. The germline CDR1 and CDR2 sequences are MDHEN and SYDVKM. This CDR3 region has 16 residues.

This clone was seen just once. In DNA form, the CDR3 reads TGCAGTGCTAGTCAGGGGCAGTGGAATCAGCCCCAGCATTTT. Translation: CSASQGQWNQPQHF. The chain uses TRBV20-1 and TRBJ1-5; the D gene is possibly TRBD1 (6 bases). There are 14 residues in the CDR3. The ends were cut back, 3 bases at V and 4 bases at J, with 13 bases in the middle. CDR1 is DFQATT and CDR2 is SNEGSKA in the germline V gene (reference sequence).

This chain links TRBV7-8 with TRBJ2-7; D gene unclear. CDR3 length: 13 residues. The germline gives CDR1 SGHVS, CDR2 FQNEAQ. Trimming pared 2 bases from V and 2 bases from J, leaving 7 bases between. The CDR3 sequence: CASSLLTTYEQYF. The CDR3 region has the DNA TGTGCCAGCAGCTTACTAACTACCTACGAGCAGTACTTC. The full variable domain, with the rest looked up from reference TRBV7-8 and TRBJ2-7, is GAGVSQSPRYKVAKRGQDVALRCDPISGHVSLFWYQQALGQGPEFLTYFQNEAQLDKSGLPSDRFFAERPEGSVSTLKIQRTQQEDSAVYLCASSLLTTYEQYFGPGTRLTVT.

V and J are TRBV15 and TRBJ2-5; D is possibly TRBD2 (6 bases). The CDR3 length is 15 residues. Trimming cost V 0 bases and J 4 bases, with 12 bases left between them. The germline gives CDR1 LNHNV, CDR2 YYDKDF (reference sequence). In DNA form, the CDR3 reads TGTGCCACCAGCAGAGATGCAGGGAGGAGAGAGACCCAGTACTTC. Translated: CATSRDAGRRETQYF.

The rearrangement uses TRBV28 and TRBJ1-2; possible D gene TRBD1, 6 bases. Germline V gene sequence: CDR1 MDHEN, CDR2 SYDVKM. V was cut by 5 bases and J by 4 bases, with 14 bases left in between. This CDR3 has 14 residues. For the CDR3, the DNA is TGTGCCAGCAGTCCTAGGGGGGTGGGCTATGGCTACACCTTC. Translating gives CASSPRGVGYGYTF.

The chain combines TRBV28 with TRBJ2-2, with 8 bases that match TRBD1. This CDR3 region has 15 residues. Losses at the gene ends were 7 bases for V and 0 bases for J; bases not matched to a gene: 4. In germline, CDR1 is MDHEN, CDR2 SYDVKM. Written as DNA, the CDR3 is TGTGCCAGCACTCCGACAGGGGCGAACACCGGGGAGCTGTTTTTT. Protein: CASTPTGANTGELFF. The full variable domain, in which reference TRBV28 and TRBJ2-2 provide the parts outside the CDR3, is DVKVTQSSRYLVKRTGEKVFLECVQDMDHENMFWYRQDPGLGLRLIYFSYDVKMKEKGDIPEGYSVSREKKERFSLILESASTNQTSMYLCASTPTGANTGELFFGEGSRLTVL.

This clone has more than one count but fewer than ten. This chain joins TRBV5-1 and TRBJ1-2, with a weak D call TRBD1 (6 bases). CDR3 length: 14 amino acids. In germline, CDR1 is SGHRS, CDR2 YFSETQ. The ends were cut back, 4 bases at V and 1 base at J, with 11 bases in the middle. CDR3 nucleotide sequence: TGCGCCAGCAGCGACTCACAGGGTAACTATGGCTACACCTTC. It codes for CASSDSQGNYGYTF.

CDR3 nucleotides: TGTGCCAGCAGGGGTACAGACGTCGGACTAGTGGGGAGACACGAGCAGTACTTC. Translation gives CASRGTDVGLVGRHEQYF. This rearrangement joins TRBV2 to TRBJ2-7, with 7 bases identical to TRBD2. CDR3 length: 18 residues. Germline assignment: CDR1 SNHLY and CDR2 FYNNEI. J was trimmed by 5 bases and V by 6 bases; bases with no gene match: 22.

This chain uses TRBV4-3 with TRBJ2-3; no reliable D call. In germline, CDR1 is LGHNA, CDR2 YSLEER. The CDR3 runs to 13 residues. The V gene lost 4 bases and the J gene lost 0 bases, with 5 bases spanning the gap. The CDR3 region has the DNA TGCGCCAGCAGCCTAAGTAGCACAGATACGCAGTATTTT. Translation gives CASSLSSTDTQYF.

V is TRBV28 and J is TRBJ1-1; 9 bases are a match to TRBD1. Germline CDR1 and CDR2: MDHEN and SYDVKM. The CDR3 covers 15 residues. With V trimmed by 5 bases and J by 4 bases, 8 bases remained unmatched. CDR3 DNA: TGTGCCAGCAGTCCAGGGGACAGGGAGGCCACTGAAGCTTTCTTT. It codes for CASSPGDREATEAFF.

The CDR3 region is CASSPLGLAGGYNEQFF. The CDR3 DNA sequence: TGTGCCAGCAGCCCATTGGGACTAGCGGGAGGTTACAATGAGCAGTTCTTC. The chain links TRBV7-9 to TRBJ2-1; TRBD2 matches at 15 bases. The CDR3 runs to 17 residues. Trimming cost V 5 bases and J 4 bases; bases outside gene matches: 6. CDR1 and CDR2 from the germline V gene are SEHNR and FQNEAQ (reference sequence).

V usage is TRBV2 and J usage is TRBJ1-1; D possibly corresponds to TRBD1 (5 bases). Germline CDR1 and CDR2: SNHLY and FYNNEI. V was cut by 7 bases and J by 1 base, with 10 bases left in between. The CDR3 contains 13 residues. CDR3 region: CASNTDRNTEAFF. As DNA, the CDR3 is TGTGCCAGCAATACAGACAGGAACACTGAAGCTTTCTTT.

The rearrangement joins TRBV2 to TRBJ1-4, with D hard to call. V dropped 7 bases and J dropped 8 bases, with 14 bases sitting between them. Germline V gene data show CDR1 as SNHLY and CDR2 as FYNNEI. The CDR3 has 13 amino acids. The CDR3 DNA reads as TGTGCCAGCATGGTGGGGAGTCAGGAAAAACTGTTTTTT. Protein product: CASMVGSQEKLFF.

About this clone: A read error may produce the germline difference seen at one junction end. The rearrangement uses TRBV20-1 and TRBJ2-7; 8 bases fit TRBD2. The CDR3 is 11 amino acids. Germline loops: CDR1 DFQATT, CDR2 SNEGSKA (reference sequence). CDR3 in amino acids: CSGGLLAEQYF. CDR3 DNA: TGTTCGGGGGGGCTCCTGGCCGAGCAGTACTTC.

V gene TRBV4-1 combines with J gene TRBJ1-3; 7 positions match TRBD1. This CDR3 is built from 16 residues. V was pared by 4 bases and J by 0 bases, with 6 bases of the junction left unmatched. The germline V gene encodes CDR1 MGHRA and CDR2 YSYEKL. CDR3 nucleotides: TGCGCCAGCAGCCGTTCCAGGGGGTTCTCTGGAAACACCATATATTTT. It codes for CASSRSRGFSGNTIYF.

The chain has TRBV18 and TRBJ2-5; 7 nucleotides align to TRBD1. This CDR3 region has 14 residues. Germline V gene sequence: CDR1 KGHSH, CDR2 LQKENI. V gave up 6 bases and J gave up 0 bases; unmatched junction bases: 4. The CDR3 DNA follows: TGTGCCAGCTCTGGACAGGCGTACCAAGAGACCCAGTACTTC. It is translated as CASSGQAYQETQYF.

This chain links TRBV7-2 with TRBJ2-5; D remains ambiguous. Germline CDR1 reads SGHTA; CDR2 reads FQGNSA. With 1 base removed from V and 5 bases from J, the gap between germline ends came to 8 bases. This CDR3 spans 13 amino acids. The CDR3 sequence is CASSLGYTETQYF. The CDR3 DNA sequence: TGTGCCAGCAGCTTAGGATACACCGAGACCCAGTACTTC.

Only a few counts were recorded for this clone. The genes are TRBV28 and TRBJ1-1; D gene ambiguous. The CDR3 runs 12 residues. Trimming cost V 6 bases and J 4 bases, with 9 bases left between them. Germline assignment: CDR1 MDHEN and CDR2 SYDVKM. The CDR3 protein is CASRAVATEAFF. CDR3 DNA: TGTGCCAGCAGGGCCGTTGCCACTGAAGCTTTCTTT.

V gene TRBV7-2 combines with J gene TRBJ1-6; D might be TRBD1 (5 bases). The germline gives CDR1 SGHTA, CDR2 FQGNSA. V was shortened by 5 bases and J by 2 bases, with 13 bases between the two germline ends. The CDR3 runs to 16 residues. CDR3 in DNA: TGTGCCAGCAGCCCATACAGGTCTCCCTATAATTCACCCCTCCACTTT. It codes for CASSPYRSPYNSPLHF.